The 14 T cell receptor beta chains reported below all come from one sample, sequenced in a study of shared clonotypes between healthy human individuals. Here immunoSEQ multiplex PCR was the method, and the copy in TCRdb shows in-frame clones only, minus some. The sample shows roughly 530,000 clones, about 96% of them seen only once. Sequences were obtained from naive CD4+ T cells sorted from blood. The subset denotes: CD45RA+ positively selected. Receptors originate from a woman aged 30 to 39 in good health.

The chain uses TRBV18 and TRBJ2-7; D is perhaps TRBD1 or TRBD2 (5 bases each). The length of the CDR3 is 12 residues. The germline V gene has CDR1 KGHSH and CDR2 LQKENI. V shed 3 bases and J shed 6 bases, with 9 bases lying between them. CDR3: CASSPRGTEQYF. CDR3 DNA: TGTGCCAGCTCACCTAGAGGGACCGAGCAGTACTTC.

V and J are TRBV6-6 and TRBJ2-5, with 10 bases that match TRBD1. This CDR3 is built from 16 residues. Germline V gene lookup returns CDR1 MNHNY and CDR2 SVGAGI (reference sequence). V shed 6 bases, J shed 5 bases, and the junction held 12 bases outside the gene matches. CDR3 protein: CASSTWDRGLVETQYF. The CDR3 DNA follows: TGTGCCAGCAGCACGTGGGACAGGGGCTTGGTGGAGACCCAGTACTTC.

This clone was found once. This chain uses TRBV28 with TRBJ1-2, with D possibly matching TRBD1 (5 bases). The V end lost 6 bases, the J end lost 7 bases, and 15 bases lay between the germline ends. The germline CDR1 and CDR2 sequences are MDHEN and SYDVKM. The CDR3 is made up of 13 amino acids. The DNA of the CDR3 is TGTGCCAGCAGATCCCAGGGTTCGACTGGCTACACCTTC. This gives the protein CASRSQGSTGYTF.

The chain recombines TRBV7-9 with TRBJ2-1; perhaps TRBD2 as D (5 bases). This CDR3 is built from 11 residues. Germline V gene sequence: CDR1 SEHNR, CDR2 FQNEAQ (reference sequence). The germline V and J ends were trimmed by 7 bases and 8 bases, with 9 bases remaining between them. The CDR3 sequence is CASITSYEQFF. CDR3 coding DNA: TGTGCCAGCATTACTAGTTATGAGCAGTTCTTC.

The table lists this clone with a count of one. The chain combines TRBV27 with TRBJ2-5; 7 positions agree with TRBD1. The end of the DNA is better explained by TRBJ2-7, so the J call may be wrong. Germline CDR1 MNHEY, CDR2 SMNVEV (reference sequence). The CDR3 has 15 amino acids. The chain's CDR3 is CASTYPRTGSYEQYF. The DNA for the CDR3 is TGTGCCAGCACCTACCCCCGGACAGGCTCCTACGAGCAGTACTTC.

This chain connects TRBV10-3 to TRBJ2-5, with a possible D match to TRBD2 (7 bases). This CDR3 is 14 amino acids long. V lost 4 bases to trimming and J lost 1 base, with 10 bases between them. CDR1 ENHRY and CDR2 SYGVKD come from the germline V gene. Here the CDR3 reads CAISGRGGQETQYF. Here the CDR3 DNA reads TGTGCCATCAGTGGGAGGGGGGGCCAAGAGACCCAGTACTTC.

The chain recombines TRBV28 with TRBJ1-3, with 12 positions matching TRBD1. V was pared by 6 bases and J by 0 bases, with 9 bases of the junction left unmatched. This CDR3 is 18 amino acids long. Germline loops: CDR1 MDHEN, CDR2 SYDVKM. In nucleotides, the CDR3 is TGTGCCAGCAGACCCGGGACAGGGGGCCTGAGCTCTGGAAACACCATATATTTT. It specifies CASRPGTGGLSSGNTIYF. The whole variable domain, filled in from reference TRBV28 and TRBJ1-3, reads DVKVTQSSRYLVKRTGEKVFLECVQDMDHENMFWYRQDPGLGLRLIYFSYDVKMKEKGDIPEGYSVSREKKERFSLILESASTNQTSMYLCASRPGTGGLSSGNTIYFGEGSWLTVV.

V is TRBV5-5 and J is TRBJ1-3; no clear D gene. From germline, CDR1 is SGHKS and CDR2 YYEKEE (reference sequence). V shed 2 bases and J shed 1 base, with 7 bases lying between them. The CDR3 covers 14 residues. CDR3: CASSFYGSGNTIYF. The CDR3 nucleotides are TGTGCCAGCAGCTTCTACGGTTCTGGAAACACCATATATTTT.

The V and J genes are TRBV19 and TRBJ1-2; TRBD1 is a possible D gene (5 bases). Deletions cut 3 bases from V and 4 bases from J, with 12 bases between. CDR3 size: 14 residues. Germline V CDR1 and CDR2: LNHDA, SQIVND (reference sequence). CDR3 bases: TGTGCCAGTAGTATGATGTCAGGGTTCTATGGCTACACCTTC. Protein product: CASSMMSGFYGYTF.

V gene TRBV25-1 combines with J gene TRBJ2-7; TRBD1 matches at 7 bases. Germline V gene data show CDR1 as MGHDK and CDR2 as SYGVNS. V trimming: 6 bases; J trimming: 2 bases; junction bases outside the gene matches: 4. The CDR3 length is 13 residues. CDR3 sequence reads: CASSGDRAYEQYF. DNA of the CDR3: TGTGCCAGCAGCGGTGACAGGGCCTACGAGCAGTACTTC.

The J gene is TRBJ1-1, the V gene TRBV10-1, with D unclear. The CDR3 totals 13 residues. Trimming removed 2 bases at V and 1 base at J, with 5 bases between. Per the germline V gene, CDR1 is WNHNN and CDR2 is SYGVQD (reference sequence). This CDR3 reads CASSEGRNTEAFF. The CDR3 nucleotides are TGCGCCAGCAGTGAGGGGAGGAACACTGAAGCTTTCTTT.

V is TRBV18 and J is TRBJ1-5; tentative D call: TRBD1 (6 bases). In germline, CDR1 is KGHSH, CDR2 LQKENI. The CDR3 runs 14 residues. The V and J ends lost 1 base and 5 bases respectively, with 9 bases between them. CDR3 bases: TGTGCCAGCTCACCACGACAGGAGGATCAGCCCCAGCATTTT. Translated, it gives CASSPRQEDQPQHF.

CDR3 sequence: CASSNPVLAGGRQETQYF. DNA for the CDR3: TGTGCCAGCAGTAACCCCGTCTTAGCGGGAGGGCGCCAAGAGACCCAGTACTTC. This chain connects TRBV28 to TRBJ2-5; 11 bases are a match to TRBD2. CDR1 MDHEN and CDR2 SYDVKM come from the germline V gene. The CDR3 extends over 18 amino acids. With V trimmed by 5 bases and J by 1 base, 12 bases remained unmatched.

J is TRBJ2-1 and V is TRBV5-4; 10 nucleotides line up with TRBD2. The ends lost 0 bases at V and 0 bases at J; junction bases unmatched: 0. The CDR3 runs 16 residues. Germline lookup yields CDR1 SGHNT and CDR2 YYREEE (reference sequence). The CDR3 reads CASSLASGSSYNEQFF. In nucleotides, the CDR3 is TGTGCCAGCAGCTTGGCTAGCGGGAGCTCCTACAATGAGCAGTTCTTC. The entire variable domain, with the rest obtained from reference TRBV5-4 and TRBJ2-1, is as follows: ETGVTQSPTHLIKTRGQQVTLRCSSQSGHNTVSWYQQALGQGPQFIFQYYREEENGRGNFPPRFSGLQFPNYSSELNVNALELDDSALYLCASSLASGSSYNEQFFGPGTRLTVL.